This TCR beta chain was documented in a study of cytomegalovirus exposure and HLA in healthy donors. Regarding the study as a whole: V- and J-gene trimming in TCR beta was tied to a missense DCLRE1C variant by an analysis performed later. In presence/absence analyses, roughly uniform sequencing depth across donors was assumed.

Primers: 60 Vbeta forward and 13 Jbeta reverse. Profiling relied on immunoSEQ multiplex PCR, and the TCRdb table lists in-frame clones only, not all of them. This table holds 200,000 to 250,000 clones, 82% found once. About this clone itself: Its target is not known.

This CDR3 comprises 12 residues. Germline V gene data show CDR1 as SNHLY and CDR2 as FYNNEI. The V end lost 6 bases, the J end lost 6 bases, and 9 bases lay between the germline ends. The clonotype comes from a woman between 40 and 50 years old in good health and CMV-seronegative. The chain carries TRBV2 and TRBJ1-5, with D unresolved. Sequencing used PBMCs. CDR3 protein: CASRREGQPQHF. The CDR3 DNA follows: TGTGCCAGCAGGCGCGAGGGTCAGCCCCAGCATTTT. Supplemented by reference TRBV2 and TRBJ1-5, the full variable domain reads EPEVTQTPSHQVTQMGQEVILRCVPISNHLYFYWYRQILGQKVEFLVSFYNNEISEKSEIFDDQFSVERPDGSNFTLKIRSTKLEDSAMYFCASRREGQPQHFGDGTRLSIL.